Detailed here is one T cell receptor beta chain. Antigen unknown. The data stem from a study of T cells in localized non-small cell lung cancer. Study findings and constraints: Higher blood T cell density went with longer overall survival. Uninvolved adjacent lung had higher T cell clonality than tumor and all other tissues. Since sequencing was restricted to only one region of the tumor, intratumor heterogeneity remains a possibility. For the top 100 tumor clones, a median approximately 59 also appeared in adjacent lung.

Method: immunoSEQ multiplex PCR; TCRdb's copy keeps in-frame clones and lacks some. The table includes more than 70,000 clones, 70% to 90% detected once. The source of this sequence is a man aged 35 to 69 with stage I lung adenocarcinoma. Sequenced material: peripheral blood, taken before any cancer treatment.

CDR3 coding DNA: TGTGCCAGCAGTTTCCGGACAGGGGTTATCTACGAGCAGTACTTC. It yields the protein CASSFRTGVIYEQYF. The gene calls are TRBV6-5 and TRBJ2-5; 9 positions agree with TRBD1. The J call may be in error: the DNA end matches TRBJ2-7 better. The CDR3 consists of 15 residues. The germline V gene encodes CDR1 MNHEY and CDR2 SVGAGI.